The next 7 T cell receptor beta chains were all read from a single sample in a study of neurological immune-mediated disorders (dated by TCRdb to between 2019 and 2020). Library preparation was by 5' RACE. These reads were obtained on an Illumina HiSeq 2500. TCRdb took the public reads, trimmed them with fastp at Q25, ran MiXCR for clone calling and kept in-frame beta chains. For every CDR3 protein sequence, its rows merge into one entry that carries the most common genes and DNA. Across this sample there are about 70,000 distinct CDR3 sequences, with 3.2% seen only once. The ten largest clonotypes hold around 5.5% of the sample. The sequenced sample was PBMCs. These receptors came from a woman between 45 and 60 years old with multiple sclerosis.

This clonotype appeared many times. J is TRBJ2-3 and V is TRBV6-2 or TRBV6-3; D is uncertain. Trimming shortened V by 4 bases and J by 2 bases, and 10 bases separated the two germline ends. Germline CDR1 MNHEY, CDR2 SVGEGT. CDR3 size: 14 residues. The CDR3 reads CASSSTPNTDTQYF. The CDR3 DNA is TGTGCCAGCAGTTCGACTCCCAACACAGATACGCAGTATTTT.

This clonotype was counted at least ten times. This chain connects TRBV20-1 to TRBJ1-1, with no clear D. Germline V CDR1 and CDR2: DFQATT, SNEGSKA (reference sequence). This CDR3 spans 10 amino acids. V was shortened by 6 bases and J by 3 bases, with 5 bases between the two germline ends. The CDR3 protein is CSAPDTEAFF. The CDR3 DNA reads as TGCAGTGCCCCCGACACTGAAGCTTTCTTT.

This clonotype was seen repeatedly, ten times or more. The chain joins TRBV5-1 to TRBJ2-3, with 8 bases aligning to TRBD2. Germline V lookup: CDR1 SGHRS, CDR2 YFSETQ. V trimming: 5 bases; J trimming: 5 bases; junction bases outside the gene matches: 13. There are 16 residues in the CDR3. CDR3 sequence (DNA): TGCGCCAGCAGGCAGGACCCGGGGGGGCCGGTAGATACGCAGTATTTT. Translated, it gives CASRQDPGGPVDTQYF.

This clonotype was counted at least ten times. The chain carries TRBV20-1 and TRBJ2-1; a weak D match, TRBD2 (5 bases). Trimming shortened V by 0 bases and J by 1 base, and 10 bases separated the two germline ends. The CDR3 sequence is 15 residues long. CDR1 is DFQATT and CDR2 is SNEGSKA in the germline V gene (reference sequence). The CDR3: CSARDLRASYNEQFF. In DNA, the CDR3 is TGCAGTGCTAGAGATTTGCGGGCTTCCTACAATGAGCAGTTCTTC.

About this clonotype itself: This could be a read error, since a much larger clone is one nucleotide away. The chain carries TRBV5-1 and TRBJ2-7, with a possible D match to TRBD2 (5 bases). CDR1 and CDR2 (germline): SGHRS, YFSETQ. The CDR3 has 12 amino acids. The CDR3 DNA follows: TGCGCCAACAGCTTCTCGGGATACGAGCAGTACTTC. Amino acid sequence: CANSFSGYEQYF.

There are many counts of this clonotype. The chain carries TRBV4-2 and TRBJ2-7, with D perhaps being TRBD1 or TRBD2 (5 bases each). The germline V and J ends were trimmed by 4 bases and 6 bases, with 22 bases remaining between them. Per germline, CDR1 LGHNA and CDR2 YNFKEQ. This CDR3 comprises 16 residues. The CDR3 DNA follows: TGTGCCAGCAGCCGAGCAGGGAGTATTGGGGGATCCGAGCAGTACTTC. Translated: CASSRAGSIGGSEQYF.

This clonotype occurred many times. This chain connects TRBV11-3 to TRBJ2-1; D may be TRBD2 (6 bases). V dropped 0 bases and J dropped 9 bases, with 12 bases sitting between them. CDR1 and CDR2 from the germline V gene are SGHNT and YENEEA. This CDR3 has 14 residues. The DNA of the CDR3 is TGTGCCAGCAGCTTAGAGTTACGCGGGGTTGAGCAGTTCTTC. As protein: CASSLELRGVEQFF. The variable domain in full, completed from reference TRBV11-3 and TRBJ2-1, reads EAGVVQSPRYKIIEKKQPVAFWCNPISGHNTLYWYLQNLGQGPELLIRYENEEAVDDSQLPKDRFSAERLKGVDSTLKIQPAELGDSAVYLCASSLELRGVEQFFGPGTRLTVL.